The 21 T cell receptor beta chains below come from one sample, sequenced in a study of T cell responses to AZD1222 COVID-19 vaccine. Generated by immunoSEQ multiplex PCR, the TCRdb table keeps only in-frame clones and is missing some. The sample lists approximately 130,000 clones, 92% occurring once. The sample in question was peripheral blood, obtained on day 0 of AZD1222 vaccination. The source is an adult in good health.

This clone was counted a single time. The chain has TRBV10-3 and TRBJ2-6; 9 bases map to TRBD1. J was trimmed by 0 bases and V by 7 bases; bases with no gene match: 7. Germline assignment: CDR1 ENHRY and CDR2 SYGVKD. CDR3 size: 17 residues. CDR3 protein: CAINPGQGLSGANVLTF. The DNA for the CDR3 is TGTGCCATCAACCCGGGACAGGGTCTCTCTGGGGCCAACGTCCTGACTTTC.

The chain uses TRBV6-6 and TRBJ2-2, with D unclear. This CDR3 spans 12 amino acids. Germline V lookup: CDR1 MNHNY, CDR2 SVGAGI (reference sequence). Trimming cost V 4 bases and J 6 bases, with 6 bases left between them. In DNA, the CDR3 is TGTGCCAGCAGTTCCGAACCCGGGGAGCTGTTTTTT. The encoded protein is CASSSEPGELFF.

This chain connects TRBV2 to TRBJ2-5, with 9 bases identical to TRBD1. This CDR3 has 16 amino acids. Germline V gene lookup returns CDR1 SNHLY and CDR2 FYNNEI. J gave up 2 bases and V 2 bases, and 6 bases lay outside the gene matches. The DNA of the CDR3 is TGTGCCAGCAGTGAAATACAGGGGGCGACACAAGAGACCCAGTACTTC. Translated: CASSEIQGATQETQYF.

The V and J genes are TRBV15 and TRBJ2-2; unclear D gene. The CDR3 runs 13 residues. With 5 bases removed from V and 2 bases from J, the gap between germline ends came to 6 bases. The germline CDR1 and CDR2 sequences are LNHNV and YYDKDF (reference sequence). CDR3: CATSSLNTGELFF. In DNA, the CDR3 is TGTGCCACCAGCTCATTAAACACCGGGGAGCTGTTTTTT.

The gene calls are TRBV2 and TRBJ2-3, with D tentatively TRBD1 or TRBD2 (5 bases each). Germline V gene lookup returns CDR1 SNHLY and CDR2 FYNNEI. The CDR3 spans 14 residues. V was trimmed by 4 bases and J by 4 bases, leaving 12 bases between them. The CDR3 nucleotides are TGTGCCAGCAGTGTGGGTGGGGGAGCAGATACGCAGTATTTT. Translating it yields CASSVGGGADTQYF.

This sequence joins TRBV6-1 and TRBJ2-2; D is possibly TRBD2 (6 bases). Trimming pared 3 bases from V and 4 bases from J, leaving 12 bases between. CDR1 and CDR2 (germline): MNHNS, SASEGT. This CDR3 is 15 amino acids long. The CDR3 DNA sequence: TGTGCCAGCAGTGATGTCGCGGGGAGCACCGGGGAGCTGTTTTTT. It is translated as CASSDVAGSTGELFF.

The chain is built from TRBV14 and TRBJ1-1, with D perhaps matching TRBD1 (5 bases). This CDR3 is built from 15 residues. V was cut by 4 bases and J by 4 bases, with 16 bases left in between. CDR1 and CDR2 (germline): SGHDN, FVKESK. CDR3 sequence (DNA): TGTGCCAGCAGCCCCGGGGGTGGTCTGACCACTGAAGCTTTCTTT. Translation gives CASSPGGGLTTEAFF.

The chain employs TRBV5-1 and TRBJ1-2, with unresolved D. This CDR3 comprises 15 residues. Trimming left V 0 bases short and J 4 bases short, with 13 bases between. Germline CDR1 is SGHRS and CDR2 is YFSETQ. CDR3 protein: CASSLGVTVLYGYTF. In DNA, the CDR3 is TGCGCCAGCAGCTTGGGAGTGACGGTACTCTATGGCTACACCTTC.

This clone was seen a single time. V is TRBV28 and J is TRBJ2-1; 14 bases align to TRBD2. This CDR3 has 16 amino acids. Germline CDR1 reads MDHEN; CDR2 reads SYDVKM. Trimming took 1 base from V and 8 from J; bases not matched to a gene: 4. This CDR3 reads CASSLSTSGRAYEQFF. The CDR3 DNA follows: TGTGCCAGCAGTTTATCGACTAGCGGGAGGGCCTATGAGCAGTTCTTC.

The rearrangement joins TRBV18 to TRBJ1-4; D is undetermined. The CDR3 contains 15 residues. With 4 bases removed from V and 8 bases from J, the gap between germline ends came to 17 bases. Germline assignment: CDR1 KGHSH and CDR2 LQKENI. CDR3 DNA: TGTGCCAGCTCACTTGCCGGGTCCTTAGGGGAAAAACTGTTTTTT. Its translation is CASSLAGSLGEKLFF.

The J gene is TRBJ1-1, the V gene TRBV4-1; 8 bases are a match to TRBD1. The CDR3 covers 15 residues. Germline trimming cut 4 bases from V and 4 bases from J; bases unmatched to any gene: 8. The germline V gene encodes CDR1 MGHRA and CDR2 YSYEKL. The CDR3 is CASSPFPGGGTEAFF. CDR3 in DNA: TGCGCCAGCAGCCCGTTCCCAGGGGGCGGCACTGAAGCTTTCTTT.

V and J are TRBV28 and TRBJ2-1; 11 nucleotides match TRBD2. V trimming: 6 bases; J trimming: 4 bases; junction bases outside the gene matches: 2. The V gene's germline CDR1 is MDHEN and CDR2 SYDVKM. CDR3 size: 14 residues. CDR3 nucleotides: TGTGCCAGCAGGAGACTAGCGGGGTACAATGAGCAGTTCTTC. Encoded protein: CASRRLAGYNEQFF. Drawing the rest from reference TRBV28 and TRBJ2-1, the complete variable domain is DVKVTQSSRYLVKRTGEKVFLECVQDMDHENMFWYRQDPGLGLRLIYFSYDVKMKEKGDIPEGYSVSREKKERFSLILESASTNQTSMYLCASRRLAGYNEQFFGPGTRLTVL.

This clone was picked up one time. This chain joins TRBV30 and TRBJ1-4, with a possible D match to TRBD1 (5 bases). Germline V CDR1 and CDR2: GTSNPN, SVGIG (reference sequence). Trimming pared 4 bases from V and 3 bases from J, leaving 12 bases between. The CDR3 has 14 residues. The CDR3 is CAWNLGASNEKLFF. Here the CDR3 DNA reads TGTGCCTGGAACTTAGGGGCCTCTAATGAAAAACTGTTTTTT.

This clone was detected only a few times. This chain joins TRBV30 and TRBJ1-4; perhaps TRBD1 as D (5 bases). There are 14 residues in the CDR3. The germline V gene encodes CDR1 GTSNPN and CDR2 SVGIG (reference sequence). V shed 1 base and J shed 8 bases, with 14 bases lying between them. The CDR3 loop is CAWSDGSEGEKLFF. The CDR3 DNA sequence: TGTGCCTGGAGTGACGGGTCCGAGGGGGAAAAACTGTTTTTT.

This clone was seen a single time. The chain has TRBV9 and TRBJ1-3; D is unclear. Per germline, CDR1 SGDLS and CDR2 YYNGEE. V lost 4 bases, J lost 1 base, and 15 bases lay in between. This CDR3 comprises 16 residues. The CDR3 bases are TGTGCCAGCAGCCCGAGTTCGGGGTTTTCTGGAAACACCATATATTTT. Amino acid sequence: CASSPSSGFSGNTIYF.

This chain joins TRBV6-1 and TRBJ1-5; D gene unclear. Per germline, CDR1 MNHNS and CDR2 SASEGT. The V end lost 7 bases, the J end lost 0 bases, and 10 bases lay between the germline ends. The CDR3 spans 14 residues. The CDR3 region has the DNA TGTGCCAGCATTCAGCAGATTAGCAATCAGCCCCAGCATTTT. Its protein product is CASIQQISNQPQHF.

The genes are TRBV5-1 and TRBJ1-1, with 7 bases matching TRBD1. This CDR3 has 14 residues. The V and J ends lost 0 bases and 7 bases, in that order; junction bases with no gene match: 6. Germline V lookup: CDR1 SGHRS, CDR2 YFSETQ. In nucleotides, the CDR3 is TGCGCCAGCAGCTTGGATGCAGGGGGTCTTGAAGCTTTCTTT. Amino acid sequence: CASSLDAGGLEAFF. The full variable domain, with the rest looked up from reference TRBV5-1 and TRBJ1-1, is KAGVTQTPRYLIKTRGQQVTLSCSPISGHRSVSWYQQTPGQGLQFLFEYFSETQRNKGNFPGRFSGRQFSNSRSEMNVSTLELGDSALYLCASSLDAGGLEAFFGQGTRLTVV.

The DNA of the CDR3 is TGTGCCAGCAGTGAAGCCAGGGATGTGACTGAAGCTTTCTTT. Protein product: CASSEARDVTEAFF. The chain links TRBV6-1 to TRBJ1-1, with TRBD1 as a possible D gene (5 bases). Germline V gene sequence: CDR1 MNHNS, CDR2 SASEGT. This CDR3 contains 14 residues. The V gene lost 0 bases and the J gene lost 5 bases, with 10 bases spanning the gap.

The J gene is TRBJ2-3, the V gene TRBV18; tentatively, D is TRBD1 (5 bases). Between the trimmed V and J ends, which lost 2 bases and 1 base, there was a span of 13 bases. This CDR3 comprises 16 residues. CDR1 is KGHSH, CDR2 LQKENI, per germline. In DNA form, the CDR3 reads TGTGCCAGCTCACCATCTCAGGGCAGGGGCACAGATACGCAGTATTTT. Amino acid sequence: CASSPSQGRGTDTQYF.

CDR3: CASSLLFSGSPLHF. In nucleotides, the CDR3 is TGCGCCAGCAGCCTACTATTCAGCGGGTCACCCCTCCACTTT. This sequence joins TRBV4-1 and TRBJ1-6, with D unclear. Deletions cut 4 bases from V and 10 bases from J, with 14 bases between. CDR1 MGHRA and CDR2 YSYEKL come from the germline V gene. The CDR3 consists of 14 residues.

This chain connects TRBV6-4 to TRBJ2-7; D might be TRBD1 (5 bases). Per the germline V gene, CDR1 is MRHNA and CDR2 is SNTAGT. V was cut by 2 bases and J by 0 bases, with 11 bases left in between. The CDR3 consists of 15 residues. The chain's CDR3 is CASSDNRGTSYEQYF. CDR3 coding DNA: TGTGCCAGCAGTGACAATAGGGGCACCTCCTACGAGCAGTACTTC.